This TCR beta chain was sequenced in a study of blood T cell repertoires in COVID-19. This clone showed up just once. This CDR3 contains 14 residues. V lost 2 bases and J 5 bases, leaving 10 bases between the germline ends. Looked up from germline, CDR1 is SEHNR and CDR2 is FQNEAQ (reference sequence). In the authors' methods: Amplifying reference gene primers gave estimates of nucleated cell counts. The method was immunoSEQ multiplex PCR; TCRdb's version includes in-frame clones alone and lacks a portion of them. The V and J calls and the clone size are those of that table, but D and trimming were determined from the DNA. The repertoire holds 90,000 to 120,000 clones, with more than 70% as singletons.

This TCR came from a man between 50 and 59 years old with active or convalescent COVID-19. What was sequenced was peripheral blood. V gene TRBV7-9 combines with J gene TRBJ2-1; perhaps TRBD2 as D (6 bases). CDR3 DNA: TGTGCCAGCAGCTTACCCGGGACTGACAATGAGCAGTTCTTC. Amino acid sequence: CASSLPGTDNEQFF. Looking up the rest from reference TRBV7-9 and TRBJ2-1 gives the full variable domain: DTGVSQNPRHKITKRGQNVTFRCDPISEHNRLYWYRQTLGQGPEFLTYFQNEAQLEKSRLLSDRFSAERPKGSFSTLEIQRTEQGDSAMYLCASSLPGTDNEQFFGPGTRLTVL.